This TCR beta chain originates from a study of CD8 T cells in ankylosing spondylitis. Study-level findings and limits: Characteristic of ankylosing spondylitis blood, it appeared, was a TCR beta motif comprising several highly homologous variants. The disease-linked clones had a CD8+ phenotype and low blood frequencies. Previous work reported some of these motif variants in the synovial fluid and blood of reactive arthritis. Clones tied to disease were said to be significantly enriched in matched ankylosing spondylitis synovial fluid.

In its sample, this clonotype was seen a few times. Antigen: not known. The V gene's germline CDR1 is SGHAT and CDR2 FQNNGV. The V and J ends lost 0 bases and 9 bases, in that order; junction bases with no gene match: 14. There are 17 residues in the CDR3. MiXCR was run by TCRdb on the 5' RACE reads, yielding one entry per CDR3 protein. Of approximately 260,000 distinct CDR3 sequences in the sample, roughly 18% were seen once. The V and J genes are TRBV11-2 and TRBJ2-3; 8 positions match TRBD2. The sequence came from a male donor with ankylosing spondylitis or in good health (not recorded which). The source material was blood, either unsorted or a sorted T cell fraction (not recorded which). In DNA form, the CDR3 reads TGTGCCAGCAGCTTAGATCGGGGGCGGGAGGCCCGGGGGACGCAGTATTTT. This encodes CASSLDRGREARGTQYF.